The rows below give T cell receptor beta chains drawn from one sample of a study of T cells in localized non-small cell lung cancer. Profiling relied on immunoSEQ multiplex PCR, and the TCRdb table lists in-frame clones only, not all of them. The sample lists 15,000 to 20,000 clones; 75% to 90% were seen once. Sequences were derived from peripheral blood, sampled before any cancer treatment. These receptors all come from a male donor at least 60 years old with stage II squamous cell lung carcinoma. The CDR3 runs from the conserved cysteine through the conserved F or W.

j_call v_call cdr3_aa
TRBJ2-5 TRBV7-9 CASSWGGRAKQETQYF
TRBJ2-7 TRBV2 CASSGVWGQGSYEQYF
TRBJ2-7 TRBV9 CASSPRMSSSYEQYF
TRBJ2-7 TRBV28 CASSQTGEAYEQYF
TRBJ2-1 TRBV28 CASRGTSGRMSSYNEQFF
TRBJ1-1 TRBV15 CATRSDRENTEAFF
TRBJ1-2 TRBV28 CASSSPATGGGYTF
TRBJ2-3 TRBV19 CASSISGSTDTQYF
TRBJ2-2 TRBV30 CAWSPNLADTGELFF
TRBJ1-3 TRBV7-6 CASSLSRSSGNTIYF
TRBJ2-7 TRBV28 CASTPTSLPYEQYF
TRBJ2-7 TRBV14 CASSQAYEQYF
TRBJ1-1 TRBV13 CASSLAVTSTEAFF
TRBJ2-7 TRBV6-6 CASGRGPSYEQYF